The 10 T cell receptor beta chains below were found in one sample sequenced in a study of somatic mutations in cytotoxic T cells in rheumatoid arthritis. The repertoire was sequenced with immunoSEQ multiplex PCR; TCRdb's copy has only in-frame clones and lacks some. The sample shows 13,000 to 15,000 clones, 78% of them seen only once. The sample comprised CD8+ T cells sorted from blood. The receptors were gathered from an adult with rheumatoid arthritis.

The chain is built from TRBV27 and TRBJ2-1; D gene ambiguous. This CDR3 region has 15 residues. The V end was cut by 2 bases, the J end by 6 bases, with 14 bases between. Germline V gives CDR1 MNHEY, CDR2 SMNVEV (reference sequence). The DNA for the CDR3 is TGTGCCAGCAGTTTAATTGGGTATAATATCAATGAGCAGTTCTTC. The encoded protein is CASSLIGYNINEQFF.

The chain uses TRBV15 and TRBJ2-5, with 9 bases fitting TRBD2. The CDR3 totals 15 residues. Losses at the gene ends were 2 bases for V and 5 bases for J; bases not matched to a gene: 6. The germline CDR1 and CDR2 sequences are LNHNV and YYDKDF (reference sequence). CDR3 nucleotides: TGTGCCACCAGCAGATCGCGGGGGGGGTCGGAGACCCAGTACTTC. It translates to CATSRSRGGSETQYF.

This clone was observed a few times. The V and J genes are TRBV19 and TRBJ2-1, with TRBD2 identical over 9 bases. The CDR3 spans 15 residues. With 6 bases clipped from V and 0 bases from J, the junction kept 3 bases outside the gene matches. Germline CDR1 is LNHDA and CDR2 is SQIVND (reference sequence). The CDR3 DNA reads TGTGCCAGTAGCCTAGCGGGAAGCTCCTACAATGAGCAGTTCTTC. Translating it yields CASSLAGSSYNEQFF. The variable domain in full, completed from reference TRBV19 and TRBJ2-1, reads DGGITQSPKYLFRKEGQNVTLSCEQNLNHDAMYWYRQDPGQGLRLIYYSQIVNDFQKGDIAEGYSVSREKKESFPLTVTSAQKNPTAFYLCASSLAGSSYNEQFFGPGTRLTVL.

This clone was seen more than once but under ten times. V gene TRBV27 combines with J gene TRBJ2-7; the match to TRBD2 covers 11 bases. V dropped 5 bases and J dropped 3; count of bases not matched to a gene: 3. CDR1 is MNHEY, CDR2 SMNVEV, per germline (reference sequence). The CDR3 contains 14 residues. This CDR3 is CASSIGTSGYEQYF. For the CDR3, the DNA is TGTGCCAGCAGTATCGGGACTAGCGGCTACGAGCAGTACTTC.

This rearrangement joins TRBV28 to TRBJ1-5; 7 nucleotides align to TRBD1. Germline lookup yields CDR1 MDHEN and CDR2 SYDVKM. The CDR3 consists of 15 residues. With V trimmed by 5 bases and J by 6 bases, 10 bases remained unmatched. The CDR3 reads CASSDDREEGQPQHF. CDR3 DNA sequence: TGTGCCAGCAGTGACGACAGGGAGGAAGGTCAGCCCCAGCATTTT.

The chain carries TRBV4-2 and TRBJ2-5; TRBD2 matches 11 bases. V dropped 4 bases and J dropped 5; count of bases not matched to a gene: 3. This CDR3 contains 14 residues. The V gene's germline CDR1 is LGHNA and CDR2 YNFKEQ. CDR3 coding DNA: TGTGCCAGCAGCCCCTCTAGCGGGAGGGAGACCCAGTACTTC. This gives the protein CASSPSSGRETQYF.

CDR3 in DNA: TGTGCCAGCAGCGGTCTGAGGGCCGGAGGGGGGGCAGATACGCAGTATTTT. Translation: CASSGLRAGGGADTQYF. The chain uses TRBV5-4 and TRBJ2-3; D possibly corresponds to TRBD2 (7 bases). This CDR3 is 17 amino acids long. Trimming removed 4 bases at V and 4 bases at J, with 22 bases between. In germline, CDR1 is SGHNT, CDR2 YYREEE (reference sequence).

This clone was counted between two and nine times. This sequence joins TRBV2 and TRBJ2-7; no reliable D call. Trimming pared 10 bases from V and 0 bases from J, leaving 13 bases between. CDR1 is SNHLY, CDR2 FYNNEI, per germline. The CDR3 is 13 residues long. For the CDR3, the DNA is TGTGCCACCTGGAAGGACGGCTCCTACGAGCAGTACTTC. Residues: CATWKDGSYEQYF.

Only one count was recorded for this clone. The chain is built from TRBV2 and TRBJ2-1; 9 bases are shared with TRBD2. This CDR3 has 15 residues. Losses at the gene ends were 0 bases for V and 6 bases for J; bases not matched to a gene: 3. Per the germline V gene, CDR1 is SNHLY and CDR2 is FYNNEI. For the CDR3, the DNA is TGTGCCAGCAGTGAAGCCGGCGGGGGGGGCAATGAGCAGTTCTTC. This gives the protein CASSEAGGGGNEQFF.

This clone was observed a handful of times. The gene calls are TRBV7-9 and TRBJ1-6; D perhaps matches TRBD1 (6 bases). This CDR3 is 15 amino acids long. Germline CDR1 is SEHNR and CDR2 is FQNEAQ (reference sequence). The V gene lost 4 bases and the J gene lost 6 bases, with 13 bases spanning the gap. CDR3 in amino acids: CASSSPGQTNSPLHF. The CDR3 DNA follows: TGTGCCAGCAGCTCCCCAGGACAGACTAATTCACCCCTCCACTTT.